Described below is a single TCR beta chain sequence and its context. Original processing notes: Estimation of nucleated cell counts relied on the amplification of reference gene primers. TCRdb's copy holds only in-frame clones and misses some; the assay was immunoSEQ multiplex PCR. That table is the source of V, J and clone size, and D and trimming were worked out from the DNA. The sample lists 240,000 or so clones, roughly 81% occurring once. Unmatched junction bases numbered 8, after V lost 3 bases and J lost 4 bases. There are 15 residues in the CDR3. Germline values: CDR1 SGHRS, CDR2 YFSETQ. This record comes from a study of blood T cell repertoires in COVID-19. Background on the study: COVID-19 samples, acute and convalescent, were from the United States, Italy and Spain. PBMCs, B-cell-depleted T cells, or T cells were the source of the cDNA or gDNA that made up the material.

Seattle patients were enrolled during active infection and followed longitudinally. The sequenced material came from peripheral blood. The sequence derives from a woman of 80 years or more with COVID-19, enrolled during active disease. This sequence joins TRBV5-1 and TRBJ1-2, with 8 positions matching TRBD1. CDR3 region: CASSSPETGVYGYTF. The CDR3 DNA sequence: TGCGCCAGCAGCTCTCCCGAGACAGGGGTCTATGGCTACACCTTC.